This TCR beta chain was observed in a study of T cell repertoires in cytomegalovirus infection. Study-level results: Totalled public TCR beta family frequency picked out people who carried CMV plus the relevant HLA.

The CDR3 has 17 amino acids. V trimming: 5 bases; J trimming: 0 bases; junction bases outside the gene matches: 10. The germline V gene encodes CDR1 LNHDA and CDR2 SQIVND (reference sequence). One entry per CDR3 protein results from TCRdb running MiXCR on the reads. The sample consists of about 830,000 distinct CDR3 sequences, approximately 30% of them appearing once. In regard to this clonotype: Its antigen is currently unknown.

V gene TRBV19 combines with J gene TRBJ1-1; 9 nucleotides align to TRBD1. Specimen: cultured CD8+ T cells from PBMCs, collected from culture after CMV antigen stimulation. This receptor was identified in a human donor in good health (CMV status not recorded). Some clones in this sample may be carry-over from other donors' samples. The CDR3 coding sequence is TGTGCCAGTAGTCCCTTAGGGACAGGGTTTATGAACACTGAAGCTTTCTTT. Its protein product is CASSPLGTGFMNTEAFF.